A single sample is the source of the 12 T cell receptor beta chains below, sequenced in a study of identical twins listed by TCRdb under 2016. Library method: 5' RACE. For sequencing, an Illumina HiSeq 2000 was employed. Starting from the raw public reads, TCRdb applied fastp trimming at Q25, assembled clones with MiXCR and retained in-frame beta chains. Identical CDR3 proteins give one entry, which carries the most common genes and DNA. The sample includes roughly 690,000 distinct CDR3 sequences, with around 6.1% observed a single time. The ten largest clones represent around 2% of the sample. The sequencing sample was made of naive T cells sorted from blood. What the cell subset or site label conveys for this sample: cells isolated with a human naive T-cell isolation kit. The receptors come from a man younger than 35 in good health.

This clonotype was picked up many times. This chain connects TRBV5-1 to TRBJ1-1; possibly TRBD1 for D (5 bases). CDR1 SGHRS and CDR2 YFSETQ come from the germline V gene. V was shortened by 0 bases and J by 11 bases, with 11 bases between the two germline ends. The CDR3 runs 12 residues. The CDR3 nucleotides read TGCGCCAGCAGCTTGGAAGGGGATATGGCTTTCTTT. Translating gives CASSLEGDMAFF. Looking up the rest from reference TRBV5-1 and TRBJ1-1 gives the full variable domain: KAGVTQTPRYLIKTRGQQVTLSCSPISGHRSVSWYQQTPGQGLQFLFEYFSETQRNKGNFPGRFSGRQFSNSRSEMNVSTLELGDSALYLCASSLEGDMAFFGQGTRLTVV.

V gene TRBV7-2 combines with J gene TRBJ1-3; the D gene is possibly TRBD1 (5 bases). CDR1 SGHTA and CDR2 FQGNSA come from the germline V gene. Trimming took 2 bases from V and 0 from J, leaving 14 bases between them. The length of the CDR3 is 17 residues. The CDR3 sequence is CASSLTWTRLSGNTIYF. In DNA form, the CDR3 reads TGTGCCAGCAGCTTAACCTGGACACGTCTCTCTGGAAACACCATATATTTT.

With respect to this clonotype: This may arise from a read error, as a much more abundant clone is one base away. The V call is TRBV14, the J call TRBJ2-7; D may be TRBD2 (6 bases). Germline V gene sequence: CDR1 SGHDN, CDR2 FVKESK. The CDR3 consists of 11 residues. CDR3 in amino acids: CGSSHSGEQYF. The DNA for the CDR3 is TGTGGCAGCAGCCACAGCGGGGAGCAGTACTTC.

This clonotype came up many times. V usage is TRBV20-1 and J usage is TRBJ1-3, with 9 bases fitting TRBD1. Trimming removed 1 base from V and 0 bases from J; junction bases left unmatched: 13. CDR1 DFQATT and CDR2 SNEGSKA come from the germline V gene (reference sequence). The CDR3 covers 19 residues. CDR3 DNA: TGCAGTGCTAGAGGCGGGGACAGGGTTGTTCGGGCCTCTGGAAACACCATATATTTT. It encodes CSARGGDRVVRASGNTIYF.

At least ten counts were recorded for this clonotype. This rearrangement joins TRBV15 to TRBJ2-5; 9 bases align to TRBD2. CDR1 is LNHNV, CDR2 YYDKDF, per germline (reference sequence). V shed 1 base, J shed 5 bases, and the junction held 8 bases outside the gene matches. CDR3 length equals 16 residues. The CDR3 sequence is CATSRGPAGGKETQYF. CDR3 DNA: TGTGCCACCAGCAGAGGCCCCGCGGGAGGGAAGGAGACCCAGTACTTC.

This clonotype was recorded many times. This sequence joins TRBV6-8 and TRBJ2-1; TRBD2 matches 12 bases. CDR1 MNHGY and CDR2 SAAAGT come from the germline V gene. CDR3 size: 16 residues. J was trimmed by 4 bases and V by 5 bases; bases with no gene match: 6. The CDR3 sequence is CASSNGLAGLYNEQFF. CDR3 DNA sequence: TGTGCCAGCAGTAACGGACTAGCGGGGCTATACAATGAGCAGTTCTTC.

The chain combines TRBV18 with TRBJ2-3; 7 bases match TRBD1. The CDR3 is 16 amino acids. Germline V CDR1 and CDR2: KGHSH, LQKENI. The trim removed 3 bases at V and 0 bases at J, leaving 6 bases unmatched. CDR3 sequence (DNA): TGTGCCAGCTCACCTCAGACAGGGATTAGCACAGATACGCAGTATTTT. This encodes CASSPQTGISTDTQYF.

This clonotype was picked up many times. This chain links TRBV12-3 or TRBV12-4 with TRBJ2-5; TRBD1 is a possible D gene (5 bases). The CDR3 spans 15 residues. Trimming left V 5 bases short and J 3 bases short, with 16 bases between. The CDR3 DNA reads TGTGCCAGCAGTCCCCTTAGTAAAGGGGAAGAGACCCAGTACTTC. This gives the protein CASSPLSKGEETQYF.

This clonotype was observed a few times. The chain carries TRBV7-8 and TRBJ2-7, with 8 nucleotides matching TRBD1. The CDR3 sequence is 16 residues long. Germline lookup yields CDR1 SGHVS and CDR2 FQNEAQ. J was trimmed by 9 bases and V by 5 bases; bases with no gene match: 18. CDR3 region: CASSPPRARGLLGQYF. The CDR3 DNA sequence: TGTGCCAGCAGCCCGCCCAGGGCCAGGGGGCTTCTCGGGCAGTACTTC.

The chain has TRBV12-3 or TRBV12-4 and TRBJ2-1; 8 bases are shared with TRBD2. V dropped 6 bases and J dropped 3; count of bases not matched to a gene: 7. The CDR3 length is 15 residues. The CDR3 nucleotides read TGTGCCAGCAGCCAGCGGGAGTGGGACTACAATGAGCAGTTCTTC. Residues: CASSQREWDYNEQFF.

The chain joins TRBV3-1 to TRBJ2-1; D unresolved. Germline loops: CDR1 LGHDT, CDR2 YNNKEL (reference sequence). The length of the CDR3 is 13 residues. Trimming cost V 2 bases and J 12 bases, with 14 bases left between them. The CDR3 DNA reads TGTGCCAGCAGCCAATCGATGGCAGAGGTGCAGTTCTTC. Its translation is CASSQSMAEVQFF.

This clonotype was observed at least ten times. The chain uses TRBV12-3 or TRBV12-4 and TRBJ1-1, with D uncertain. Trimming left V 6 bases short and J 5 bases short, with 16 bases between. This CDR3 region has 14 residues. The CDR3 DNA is TGTGCCAGCAGCTGGACGGACCGAGGGACTGAAGCTTTCTTT. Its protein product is CASSWTDRGTEAFF.